The rows below give T cell receptor beta chains drawn from one sample of a study of monozygotic twins with inflammatory bowel disease. TCRdb derives one entry per CDR3 protein from the 5' RACE reads, leaving out DNA. This repertoire includes hundreds of thousands of distinct CDR3 sequences. The sample was blood. The receptors were gathered from a human donor with ulcerative colitis or Crohn's disease, or a healthy co-twin of an affected twin (not recorded which). The CDR3 runs from the conserved cysteine through the conserved F or W.

j_call cdr3_length v_call cdr3_aa
TRBJ1-1 15 TRBV7-9 CASSSLRQTYTEAFF
TRBJ2-2 15 TRBV20-1 CSARDPGPTTGELFF
TRBJ1-5 17 TRBV27 CASSRRQGPGSNQPQHF
TRBJ2-2 16 TRBV5-1 CASSQTERGSPGELFF
TRBJ2-3 12 TRBV12-3/TRBV12-4 CASSLYTDTQYF
TRBJ2-7 13 TRBV20-1 CSERSDVFNEQYF
TRBJ1-2 13 TRBV7-8 CASSLARTGGYTF
TRBJ2-2 15 TRBV7-3 CASSYRTANTGELFF
TRBJ2-2 14 TRBV6-6 CASKGTGGSGELFF
TRBJ1-1 15 TRBV9 CASSVDIGTYNEAFF
TRBJ2-1 16 TRBV24-1 CATSDPGTGLYNEQFF
TRBJ2-1 14 TRBV20-1 CSATTGGGFDEQFF
TRBJ2-1 15 TRBV5-4 CASSLVAGGHNEQFF
TRBJ2-7 13 TRBV29-1 CSVDDGTGYEQYF